These 7 T cell receptor beta chains were sequenced from one sample in a study of identical twins. In TCRdb, the 5' RACE reads were re-called with MiXCR into one record per CDR3 protein. Of 350,000 to 450,000 distinct CDR3 sequences in the sample, about 18% were seen once. The sequenced material came from naive T cells sorted from blood. Receptors were obtained from a man between 50 and 59 years old in good health.

V gene TRBV20-1 combines with J gene TRBJ2-1; TRBD2 agrees at 11 bases. The CDR3 has 15 amino acids. The V segment lost 6 bases and the J segment 6 bases; nucleotides outside the gene matches: 10. Germline V gives CDR1 DFQATT, CDR2 SNEGSKA (reference sequence). The CDR3 nucleotides read TGCAGTGCGGAAAATAGCGGGGGGGCCAGCAATGAGCAGTTCTTC. This sequence encodes CSAENSGGASNEQFF.

In DNA form, the CDR3 reads TGTGCCAGCAGCTTAAATAGAGGGGCGAACACCGGGGAGCTGTTTTTT. Translation gives CASSLNRGANTGELFF. The chain links TRBV7-3 to TRBJ2-2; D possibly uses TRBD1 or TRBD2 (5 bases each). V lost 1 base, J lost 0 bases, and 9 bases lay in between. The CDR3 consists of 16 residues. Per germline, CDR1 SGHTA and CDR2 FQGTGA.

This clonotype turned up a few times. The rearrangement joins TRBV25-1 to TRBJ1-1; perhaps TRBD1 as D (5 bases). This CDR3 region has 11 residues. Germline assignment: CDR1 MGHDK and CDR2 SYGVNS. V was trimmed by 8 bases and J by 3 bases, leaving 7 bases between them. The CDR3 region has the DNA TGTGCCAGCCGACAGTACACTGAAGCTTTCTTT. Protein sequence: CASRQYTEAFF.

Only a few counts were recorded for this clonotype. The chain carries TRBV7-9 and TRBJ2-1, with TRBD2 identical over 9 bases. The length of the CDR3 is 15 residues. From germline, CDR1 is SEHNR and CDR2 FQNEAQ (reference sequence). With V trimmed by 5 bases and J by 5 bases, 7 bases remained unmatched. Here the CDR3 DNA reads TGTGCCAGCAGCCAAGGACTAGCGAGAGACAATGAGCAGTTCTTC. Translated: CASSQGLARDNEQFF.

The chain employs TRBV4-3 and TRBJ2-1; D is uncertain. Germline V gene sequence: CDR1 LGHNA, CDR2 YSLEER. The V end was cut by 0 bases, the J end by 6 bases, with 12 bases between. The CDR3 totals 15 residues. CDR3 region: CASSQDRPVFNEQFF. The DNA for the CDR3 is TGCGCCAGCAGCCAAGACAGGCCGGTTTTCAATGAGCAGTTCTTC.

This clonotype was picked up many times. The chain uses TRBV12-3 or TRBV12-4 and TRBJ2-7, with a possible D match to TRBD2 (5 bases). V was cut by 3 bases and J by 7 bases, with 13 bases left in between. The CDR3 is made up of 13 amino acids. CDR3 amino acids: CASSFNEGWEQYF. The DNA of the CDR3 is TGTGCCAGCAGTTTTAATGAGGGATGGGAGCAGTACTTC.

There are a few counts of this clonotype. This sequence joins TRBV20-1 and TRBJ2-3; 7 bases agree with TRBD2. CDR3 length: 15 amino acids. The germline CDR1 and CDR2 sequences are DFQATT and SNEGSKA (reference sequence). The trim removed 6 bases at V and 1 base at J, leaving 10 bases unmatched. Written as DNA, the CDR3 is TGCAGTGCCGAACCTAGCGGAGGTGGCACAGATACGCAGTATTTT. This gives the protein CSAEPSGGGTDTQYF.